This TCR beta chain was retrieved from a study of T-cell reconstitution after alpha-beta-depleted transplantation in children. This clonotype has at least ten counts. A TCRbeta library incorporating unique molecular identifiers was prepared. MiXCR, run by TCRdb on the PCR reads, gives a single entry per CDR3 protein. The repertoire holds about 270,000 distinct CDR3 sequences, 9.9% seen once, with around 10% in the top ten. The origin of this receptor is a human donor who donated a stem cell graft to a child with SCID. Sequencing used PBMCs from the stem cell graft donor, obtained from the stem cell graft.

CDR3 region: CASSARDRGPGGYTF. The CDR3, as DNA: TGTGCCAGCAGCGCCCGGGACAGGGGGCCTGGAGGCTACACCTTC. V usage is TRBV3-1 and J usage is TRBJ1-2; 12 bases align to TRBD1. V shed 5 bases, J shed 8 bases, and the junction held 9 bases outside the gene matches. Germline V lookup: CDR1 LGHDT, CDR2 YNNKEL (reference sequence). The CDR3 spans 15 residues.